Listed below are T cell receptor beta chains from one sample, sequenced in a study of cytomegalovirus exposure and HLA in healthy donors. Method: immunoSEQ multiplex PCR; TCRdb's copy keeps in-frame clones and lacks some. This table has 200,000 to 250,000 clones, roughly 83% appearing once. Sequenced sample: PBMCs. Receptors were obtained from a girl between 5 and 17 years old in good health and CMV-seronegative. The CDR3 runs from the conserved cysteine through the conserved F or W. The size of a clone is reported for some rows only, either as once, few or many, or as a class for expanded clones.

clone_size	v_call	j_call	cdr3_aa
NA	TRBV11-2	TRBJ1-1	CASSLGGQSNTEAFF
few	TRBV6-5	TRBJ2-3	CASSYQGRGPDTQYF
NA	TRBV5-4	TRBJ2-3	CASSPAGGGTDTQYF
once	TRBV5-8	TRBJ1-2	CASSPTGPYGYTF
NA	TRBV18	TRBJ1-3	CASSPSLKGLTGNTIYF
once	TRBV9	TRBJ1-4	CASSVAGQGGEKLFF
NA	TRBV4-1	TRBJ1-1	CASSQVGTANTEAFF
NA	TRBV6-1	TRBJ1-3	CASRDRAGNTIYF
NA	TRBV6-6	TRBJ2-5	CASASRVGREETQYF
NA	TRBV5-6	TRBJ1-1	CASSFREPTEAFF
NA	TRBV5-1	TRBJ1-1	CASSLGAGSGNTEAFF
NA	TRBV19	TRBJ1-2	CASSRTGGENYGYTF
NA	TRBV29-1	TRBJ1-5	CSVGLGTALQPQHF
NA	TRBV7-9	TRBJ1-1	CSSSLGSAGLTTEAFF
NA	TRBV27	TRBJ2-7	CASSLRRLAGGVSYEQYF
NA	TRBV27	TRBJ2-3	CASSLFTTSGRTDTQYF
NA	TRBV5-1	TRBJ2-7	CASSLSGGSYEQYF
NA	TRBV28	TRBJ2-1	CASSSLRGSYYNEQFF
NA	TRBV6-1	TRBJ1-5	CASRRGAGNQPQHF
NA	TRBV6-5	TRBJ1-5	CASSYGGKYSNQPQHF
NA	TRBV11-2	TRBJ2-7	CASTPGGVFHEQYF
NA	TRBV19	TRBJ2-1	CASSIRRSQVSTTAYNEQFF
NA	TRBV5-1	TRBJ2-1	CASSPGKAGAYNEQFF
NA	TRBV28	TRBJ1-4	CASEGTGGAYEKLFF
NA	TRBV5-1	TRBJ1-1	CASSWGETEAFF
NA	TRBV4-1	TRBJ1-6	CASSQSGTAYNSPLHF
NA	TRBV2	TRBJ2-3	CASSSSYRVAALAPSTDTQYF
once	TRBV9	TRBJ2-2	CASSVTPQGTGELFF
NA	TRBV10-3	TRBJ1-2	CAISGKTGAEVNYGYTF
few	TRBV5-8	TRBJ1-1	CASSLGWEAFF
NA	TRBV28	TRBJ1-2	CASSLYRSYGYTF
NA	TRBV19	TRBJ2-3	CASSILQGSSTDTQYF
NA	TRBV28	TRBJ2-1	CASSAPGLAGEQFF
NA	TRBV5-1	TRBJ2-5	CASDRGGALKQETQYF
NA	TRBV7-3	TRBJ1-1	CASSFQANTEAFF
NA	TRBV29-1	TRBJ1-6	CSGGDVGSPLHF